This TCR beta chain came from a study of shared clonotypes between healthy human individuals. TCRdb's table, derived via immunoSEQ multiplex PCR, lists solely in-frame clones and lacks some. The sample lists hundreds of thousands of clones, approximately 95% seen once, with over 0.09% in the top ten. The CDR3 covers 16 residues. After removal of 0 bases from V and 0 bases from J, the junction contained 3 bases not matched to a gene. Germline V CDR1 and CDR2: SNHLY, FYNNEI. The naive CD8 population came from CD45RO-negative cells selected for CCR7, without terminally differentiated effector memory CD45RA+ cells. The study drew all its donors from Caucasian adults living in Nashville, Tennessee.

The specimen sequenced was naive CD8+ T cells sorted from blood. This TCR was sampled from a woman between 25 and 40 years old in good health. V gene TRBV2 combines with J gene TRBJ2-7, with TRBD2 matching 9 bases. CDR3 bases: TGTGCCAGCAGTGAAGCGGGAGCGGGAGGCTCCTACGAGCAGTACTTC. It translates to CASSEAGAGGSYEQYF.